The rows below give T cell receptor beta chains drawn from one sample of a study of control samples from healthy donors and cancer patients. Assay used: immunoSEQ multiplex PCR; TCRdb lists only in-frame clones, some missing. The sample yields about 140,000 clones, approximately 91% seen once. What was sequenced was blood. The origin of the receptors is a woman in her thirties in good health. Both conserved end residues are part of each CDR3. The order of the fields is CDR3 length, D gene, V gene, J gene, clone size, CDR3 DNA, CDR3 protein. The D gene is left open where the match is weak. Rows give clone size only sometimes, using once, few, many, or a class for an expanded clone.

>17|.|TRBV10-3|TRBJ2-2|.
TGTGCCATCGCGGCCCATACAGGGGAGGGTGTCACCGGGGAGCTGTTTTTT
CAIAAHTGEGVTGELFF
>14|.|TRBV7-9|TRBJ2-1|.
TGTGCCAGCAGCTTAACTTTTACCTACAATGAGCAGTTCTTC
CASSLTFTYNEQFF
>19|TRBD2|TRBV6-1|TRBJ2-1|once
TGTGCCAGCAGTGGTCGTCTTAGACTAGCGGGAGTTGGCTACAATGAGCAGTTCTTC
CASSGRLRLAGVGYNEQFF
>15|TRBD2|TRBV2|TRBJ2-7|.
TGTGCCAGCAGACTCACTAGCGGGAGGGCCACCGAGCAGTACTTC
CASRLTSGRATEQYF
>15|TRBD1|TRBV6-5|TRBJ1-1|.
TGTGCCAGCAGTCTAAGACAGGGGAGGGGCACTGAAGCTTTCTTT
CASSLRQGRGTEAFF
>14|TRBD1|TRBV18|TRBJ1-5|.
TGTGCCTCCTCGTCCGGGACAGGGGACCCCTCCCAGCATTTT
CASSSGTGDPSQHF
>15|TRBD1|TRBV18|TRBJ2-7|.
TGTGCCAGCTCATCCGGACAGGCCCGGGCCTACGAGCAGTACTTC
CASSSGQARAYEQYF
>13|.|TRBV7-9|TRBJ1-4|.
TGTGCCAGCAGCTTAGCCAGAGATGAAAAACTGTTTTTT
CASSLARDEKLFF
>14|TRBD2|TRBV20-1|TRBJ2-1|.
TGCAGTGCTAGTCCGGGACTAGCCTACAATGAGCAGTTCTTC
CSASPGLAYNEQFF
>15|.|TRBV5-4|TRBJ2-7|.
TGTGCCAGCAGCTTGGCGGGGTTAACGGACTACGAGCAGTACTTC
CASSLAGLTDYEQYF
>17|TRBD2|TRBV19|TRBJ2-2|.
TGTGCCAGCAGGACTAGTTTTGGGGCGGACCCAACCGGGGAGCTGTTTTTT
CASRTSFGADPTGELFF
>14|.|TRBV6-6|TRBJ1-5|.
TGTGCCAGCGCCCTACAGGGTAGCAATCAGCCCCAGCATTTT
CASALQGSNQPQHF
>13|.|TRBV29-1|TRBJ1-1|once
TGCAGCGTGCGTGTTACAAGGAGCACTGAAGCTTTCTTT
CSVRVTRSTEAFF
>18|.|TRBV11-2|TRBJ1-3|few
TGTGCCAGCAGCCCGACCCAGAAGCCAGGTGGGACTGGAAACACCATATATTTT
CASSPTQKPGGTGNTIYF
>13|.|TRBV2|TRBJ2-5|.
TGTGCCAGCAGTGACGCTAGTGGAGAGACCCAGTACTTC
CASSDASGETQYF
>14|.|TRBV7-3|TRBJ1-1|.
TGTGCCAGCAGCTCCCAGGGAGAGAACACTGAAGCTTTCTTT
CASSSQGENTEAFF
>15|TRBD1|TRBV2|TRBJ2-5|.
TGTGCCAGCAGCGCAGACAGGGTCGGCGGAGAGACCCAGTACTTC
CASSADRVGGETQYF
>14|.|TRBV30|TRBJ1-2|.
TGTGCCTGGACTCGGTTTGCGTTGACGGGAGGCTACACCTTC
CAWTRFALTGGYTF
>13|.|TRBV6-5|TRBJ2-7|.
TGTGCCAGCAGAGTCGGGACAACCTACGAGCAGTACTTC
CASRVGTTYEQYF
>13|.|TRBV30|TRBJ1-1|.
TGTGCCTGGAGTGGGGGACGGAACACTGAAGCTTTCTTT
CAWSGGRNTEAFF
>13|.|TRBV2|TRBJ1-6|.
TGTGCCAGCAGTCTCGGGTATAATTCACCCCTCCACTTT
CASSLGYNSPLHF
>16|TRBD1|TRBV7-8|TRBJ1-1|.
TGTGCCAGCAGCTTCGTCACCGGGACAGGGGGATCTGAAGCTTTCTTT
CASSFVTGTGGSEAFF
>18|TRBD1|TRBV3-1/TRBV3-2|TRBJ2-2|.
TGTGCCAGCAGCCAAACCCCCCGGACAGGGCTAGGTGCCGGGGAGCTGTTTTTT
CASSQTPRTGLGAGELFF
>14|TRBD1|TRBV5-6|TRBJ2-5|.
TGTGCCAGCAGCTTTCAGGGGGCCCAAGAGACCCAGTACTTC
CASSFQGAQETQYF
>13|.|TRBV7-3|TRBJ2-5|.
TGTGCCAGCAGCCGTCTTGGAACCGAGACCCAGTACTTC
CASSRLGTETQYF
>12|.|TRBV7-9|TRBJ2-7|few
TGTGCCAGCAGCTTAAATCACTACGAGCAGTACTTC
CASSLNHYEQYF
>13|TRBD2|TRBV6-5|TRBJ2-5|.
TGTGCCGGCCGAACTAGCGGACAAGAGACCCAGTACTTC
CAGRTSGQETQYF
>15|.|TRBV19|TRBJ2-7|.
TGTGCCAGTAGTACTCACCCGGGAGTGTCCTACGAGCAGTACTTC
CASSTHPGVSYEQYF
>16|TRBD2|TRBV7-8|TRBJ2-1|.
TGTGCCAGCAGCCCTACCTTGCGGGAGGGTTACAATGAGCAGTTCTTC
CASSPTLREGYNEQFF
>15|.|TRBV15|TRBJ1-4|.
TGTGCCACCAGCAGCGACCGGGGCTTTAATGAAAAACTGTTTTTT
CATSSDRGFNEKLFF
>15|.|TRBV7-9|TRBJ2-7|once
TGTGCCAGCAGTTTAAGGACAGACAGGTCCTACGAGCAGTACTTC
CASSLRTDRSYEQYF
>15|.|TRBV7-9|TRBJ2-2|.
TGTGCCAGCAGCACACTCGGGCACTATGCCGGGGAGCTGTTTTTT
CASSTLGHYAGELFF
>17|.|TRBV24-1|TRBJ1-5|.
TGTGCCACCAGTGGGGGCCTAGGGACCGACCTCGATCAGCCCCAGCATTTT
CATSGGLGTDLDQPQHF
>11|.|TRBV5-5|TRBJ2-3|.
TGTGCCAGCAGCTTGGTGGCTACGCAGTATTTT
CASSLVATQYF
>14|.|TRBV3-1/TRBV3-2|TRBJ1-4|.
TGTGCCAGCAGCCAGGGGGGAACTAATGAAAAACTGTTTTTT
CASSQGGTNEKLFF
>15|.|TRBV19|TRBJ2-3|.
TGTGCCAGTATGGAAGCGCGAGGGGGAAGAGGTACGCAGTATTTT
CASMEARGGRGTQYF
>17|TRBD1|TRBV7-3|TRBJ1-6|.
TGTGCCAGCAGCTTAAGAGGTGGGACAGGGAATAATTCACCCCTCCACTTT
CASSLRGGTGNNSPLHF
>14|TRBD1|TRBV2|TRBJ2-2|.
TGTGCCAGCAGGACAGGGGGGAGAACCGGGGAGCTGTTTTTT
CASRTGGRTGELFF